This is a list of T cell receptor beta chains from one sample in a study of OX40 agonist ivuxolimab in advanced cancers. Sequencing used immunoSEQ multiplex PCR; TCRdb keeps in-frame clones, though not all of them. Seen here are 70,000 to 95,000 clones, about 95% observed once, and the top ten hold 8.5% to 10%. The sample consisted of CD4+ or CD8+ T cells sorted from blood, taken in a trial of the OX40 agonist ivuxolimab. The origin of the receptors is an adult with an advanced solid tumor such as melanoma, head and neck, liver or kidney cancer. Each CDR3 is given with its conserved first and last residue. For some rows the clone size is stated as once, few or many, or as a class when expanded; others skip it.

CDR3aa	v_gene	j_gene	abundance
CSVDSPTEAFF	TRBV29-1	TRBJ1-1	NA
CASSLDRGRGEKLFF	TRBV27	TRBJ1-4	once
CASSRTEDRVIGGYTF	TRBV11-2	TRBJ1-2	NA
CAISDPGQGNYEQYF	TRBV10-3	TRBJ2-7	NA
CASSIVVSRPYGNEQFF	TRBV19	TRBJ2-1	NA
CASSPDRIHNEKLFF	TRBV28	TRBJ1-4	NA
CASSPKWGALEKLFF	TRBV28	TRBJ1-4	NA
CASSGWQETQYF	TRBV9	TRBJ2-5	NA
CASSQNEKLFF	TRBV4-1	TRBJ1-4	once
CASSYRSSYEQYF	TRBV27	TRBJ2-7	NA
CASSTLWNEQFF	TRBV19	TRBJ2-1	NA
CASSPPPPADTQYF	TRBV27	TRBJ2-3	few
CASSVGASSYEQYF	TRBV9	TRBJ2-7	NA
CASGLDLRGGIYNEQFF	TRBV12-5	TRBJ2-1	NA
CASSQVPWGLAGLHNEQFF	TRBV4-1	TRBJ2-1	once
CASGPPAIGTGELFF	TRBV12-5	TRBJ2-2	NA
CASSSLFPDTPGHDYGYTF	TRBV7-9	TRBJ1-2	NA
CASSPEGSTEAFF	TRBV9	TRBJ1-1	NA